This T cell receptor (beta chain) appears in the sequencing data of a study of OX40 agonist ivuxolimab in advanced cancers. Study results and caveats: CD8+ T cells averaged more expanded clones than CD4+.

Using immunoSEQ multiplex PCR, the repertoire was profiled, and TCRdb retains in-frame clones only, with some absent. The table has fewer than 90,000 clones, 70% to 90% seen once. The CDR3 consists of 14 residues. V lost 5 bases to trimming and J lost 4 bases, with 12 bases between them. Germline CDR1 and CDR2: SNHLY and FYNNEI. A word on this clone: The antigen is unknown.

The receptor was isolated from an adult with an advanced solid tumor such as melanoma, head and neck, liver or kidney cancer. The material sequenced was CD4+ or CD8+ T cells sorted from blood, taken in a trial of the OX40 agonist ivuxolimab. The J gene is TRBJ2-1, the V gene TRBV2; D not resolved. The chain's CDR3 is CASSSGSIYNEQFF. The CDR3 DNA is TGTGCCAGCAGTTCTGGGTCCATATACAATGAGCAGTTCTTC.